These 9 T cell receptor beta chains were sequenced from one sample in a study of blood T cell repertoires in COVID-19. TCRdb's copy holds only in-frame clones and misses some; the assay was immunoSEQ multiplex PCR. The sample records about 480,000 clones, roughly 90% being singletons. The sequencing input was PBMCs or T cells enriched from blood (not recorded which). The source is a woman in her thirties or forties who had recovered from COVID-19.

The chain recombines TRBV6-6 with TRBJ1-1, with D possibly TRBD1 on 5 matching bases. CDR1 is MNHNY, CDR2 SVGAGI, per germline (reference sequence). Deletions cut 4 bases from V and 1 base from J, with 10 bases between. The CDR3 loop spans 14 amino acids. The CDR3 region is CASSFTTANTEAFF. The CDR3 DNA is TGTGCCAGCAGTTTCACGACAGCGAACACTGAAGCTTTCTTT.

The chain carries TRBV2 and TRBJ2-5; 7 bases fit TRBD1. CDR3 size: 14 residues. Losses at the gene ends were 6 bases for V and 0 bases for J; bases not matched to a gene: 4. Germline loops: CDR1 SNHLY, CDR2 FYNNEI. The CDR3 nucleotides are TGTGCCAGCAGAATGGACAGGTACCAAGAGACCCAGTACTTC. Protein product: CASRMDRYQETQYF. Using reference TRBV2 and TRBJ2-5 for the parts outside the CDR3, the full variable domain is EPEVTQTPSHQVTQMGQEVILRCVPISNHLYFYWYRQILGQKVEFLVSFYNNEISEKSEIFDDQFSVERPDGSNFTLKIRSTKLEDSAMYFCASRMDRYQETQYFGPGTRLLVL.

This clone occurred once. The rearrangement links TRBV7-8 to TRBJ1-5; 9 bases fit TRBD1. J gave up 3 bases and V 5 bases, and 5 bases lay outside the gene matches. The CDR3 length is 15 residues. Looked up from germline, CDR1 is SGHVS and CDR2 is FQNEAQ. The CDR3 bases are TGTGCCAGCAGCCTCGACAGGGGGACCAATCAGCCCCAGCATTTT. Translating gives CASSLDRGTNQPQHF.

The chain joins TRBV5-5 to TRBJ1-5; D remains ambiguous. The CDR3 length is 15 residues. Trimming pared 6 bases from V and 4 bases from J, leaving 17 bases between. Germline-derived CDR1 and CDR2 are SGHKS and YYEKEE (reference sequence). The CDR3 region is CASTFVPGLNQPQHF. As DNA, the CDR3 is TGTGCCAGCACCTTTGTCCCGGGGTTGAATCAGCCCCAGCATTTT. The full variable domain, rest sourced from reference TRBV5-5 and TRBJ1-5, is DAGVTQSPTHLIKTRGQQVTLRCSPISGHKSVSWYQQVLGQGPQFIFQYYEKEERGRGNFPDRFSARQFPNYSSELNVNALLLGDSALYLCASTFVPGLNQPQHFGDGTRLSIL.

V gene TRBV5-6 combines with J gene TRBJ2-3; 10 bases match TRBD2. The CDR3 is 16 residues long. Germline values: CDR1 SGHDT, CDR2 YYEEEE. V was clipped by 5 bases and J by 3 bases; unmatched bases: 9. In DNA form, the CDR3 reads TGTGCCAGCAGGTGGGGTCTAGCGGGAGCGACAGATACGCAGTATTTT. Translating it yields CASRWGLAGATDTQYF.

The chain carries TRBV29-1 and TRBJ2-1; TRBD2 matches 8 bases. The V gene end was trimmed by 4 bases and the J gene end by 9 bases; junction bases not matched to a gene: 11. The length of the CDR3 is 14 residues. Germline values: CDR1 SQVTM, CDR2 ANQGSEA. The CDR3 loop is CSVAAGVRSGEQFF. The CDR3 DNA reads as TGCAGCGTTGCAGCGGGGGTTAGGAGTGGTGAGCAGTTCTTC.

The chain joins TRBV5-4 to TRBJ2-7; D is possibly TRBD1 (6 bases). The CDR3 has 13 residues. Germline CDR1 and CDR2: SGHNT and YYREEE (reference sequence). Trimming took 4 bases from V and 5 from J, leaving 13 bases between them. The CDR3 spells CASSPDRSHEQYF. CDR3 DNA sequence: TGTGCCAGCAGCCCAGACAGGTCCCACGAGCAGTACTTC.

This clone was seen just once. V and J are TRBV6-2 or TRBV6-3 and TRBJ1-1; D perhaps matches TRBD1 (6 bases). Germline loops: CDR1 MNHEY, CDR2 SVGEGT. This CDR3 is 13 amino acids long. Between the trimmed V and J ends, which lost 6 bases and 5 bases, there was a span of 13 bases. The DNA for the CDR3 is TGTGCCAGCAGCCCTAACAGGGAGACTGAAGCTTTCTTT. This sequence encodes CASSPNRETEAFF.

J is TRBJ2-7 and V is TRBV19; maybe TRBD2 (5 bases). The CDR3 runs to 17 residues. Trimming left V 3 bases short and J 7 bases short, with 25 bases between. Germline V gene sequence: CDR1 LNHDA, CDR2 SQIVND (reference sequence). CDR3 bases: TGTGCCAGTAGTATGGCCCCGGAGGCGGAGGCCTCGGGAGAGCAGTACTTC. Encoded protein: CASSMAPEAEASGEQYF.